The clone carrying this TCR beta chain was seen many times. As yet, its antigen is unknown. Using its own MiXCR run on the PCR reads, TCRdb lists one record per CDR3 protein. The table has 80,000 to 130,000 distinct CDR3 sequences, over 30% seen once. The source of the sample is a study of molecular identifiers for immune sequencing clone quantification. Study details: The replicates split RNA from around 20,000 or 100,000 naive CD8 cells five ways and sequenced four. Study-wide results and limits: The study reportedly detected spiked Jurkat TCR RNA from one cell among approximately 1 million naive cells. Over 98% of effector molecules, yet under 1% of naive-cell molecules, were held by clones above 20 RNA copies.

V lost 2 bases and J lost 15, with 17 bases in between. CDR3 length: 13 residues. Germline loops: CDR1 MNHEY, CDR2 SVGEGT. The J gene is TRBJ2-1, the V gene TRBV6-2 or TRBV6-3, with D possibly matching TRBD1 (5 bases). Sequences were obtained from naive CD8+ T cells from blood, with Jurkat cell RNA spiked in. As to subset: FACS-sorted CD8+CD4-CCR7+CD45RA+ naive T cells. The source is a human donor in good health. Some libraries in this study had Jurkat cell RNA spiked in. The CDR3 here is CASSYGAVGMVFF. DNA for the CDR3: TGTGCCAGCAGTTACGGGGCCGTGGGCATGGTGTTCTTC.